This T cell receptor beta chain was identified during a study of metastatic and nonmetastatic thyroid tumors. Whole-study context: Both malignant and benign thyroid patients supplied peripheral blood and tumor or nodule tissue samples, across which the repertoires of these patients were then compared. Study-level findings and limits: Reports indicated that malignant thyroid tumors showed significantly higher TCR beta diversity than benign nodules did, in blood and tumor.

None of the patients had undergone any treatment ahead of thyroid surgery. TCRdb re-processed the PCR reads through MiXCR. The sample has 25,000 to 35,000 clones; 10% to 14% are singletons. This clone was detected ten times or more. Its antigen is not identified. The CDR3 contains 16 residues. Germline CDR1 and CDR2: DFQATT and SNEGSKA (reference sequence). Trimming at V came to 1 base and at J to 4 bases, leaving 8 bases not matched to a gene. Sequencing input: blood. The sequence came from a female donor with papillary thyroid cancer or a benign thyroid nodule (not recorded which). Some clones in this sample may be carry-over from other donors' samples. This chain joins TRBV20-1 and TRBJ2-3; 10 nucleotides match TRBD2. CDR3 bases: TGCAGTGCTAGAGGGGCTAGCGGGAGTAGAGCAGATACGCAGTATTTT. Amino acid sequence: CSARGASGSRADTQYF.